The rows below give T cell receptor beta chains drawn from one sample of a study of blood T cell repertoires in COVID-19. Measured with immunoSEQ multiplex PCR; TCRdb has only the in-frame clones, and not every one. The sample gives approximately 220,000 clones, 65% to 90% of which show up once; around 5% is in the top ten. Input material: peripheral blood. The receptors stem from a woman in her 70s with acute or convalescent COVID-19. Both conserved end residues are part of each CDR3. The order of the fields is V gene, D gene, clone size, J gene, CDR3 DNA, CDR3 protein. D genes are given only for firm matches. Clone size is not always given. Where it is, it says once, few, many or a class for expanded clones.

V: TRBV21-1; D: .; size: .; J: TRBJ1-2; DNA: TGTGCCAGCAGCCCGAGGATGGGTATGTATGGCTACACCTTC; CDR3: CASSPRMGMYGYTF
V: TRBV6-5; D: .; size: once; J: TRBJ2-3; DNA: TGTGCCAGCAAGCACAAACGGGATAGCAATCAGCCCCAGTATTTT; CDR3: CASKHKRDSNQPQYF
V: TRBV9; D: .; size: .; J: TRBJ1-6; DNA: TGTGCCAGCAGCGTAGGAGGAGACAATTCACCCCTCCACTTT; CDR3: CASSVGGDNSPLHF
V: TRBV5-1; D: TRBD1; size: few; J: TRBJ2-7; DNA: TGCGCCAGCAGCTTACAGGGGGTCAGTTCCTACGAGCAGTACTTC; CDR3: CASSLQGVSSYEQYF
V: TRBV5-6; D: TRBD1; size: once; J: TRBJ1-4; DNA: TGTGCCAGCAGCTTGGGGCAGGGGGCTGAAAAACTGTTTTTT; CDR3: CASSLGQGAEKLFF
V: TRBV7-8; D: .; size: .; J: TRBJ1-3; DNA: TGTGCCAGCAGCTTACAGACGGGGTATGGAAACACCATATATTTT; CDR3: CASSLQTGYGNTIYF
V: TRBV7-2; D: TRBD2; size: few; J: TRBJ2-3; DNA: TGTGCCAGCAGCCCCTCGGGGCGGGGGGGCACAGATACGCAGTATTTT; CDR3: CASSPSGRGGTDTQYF
V: TRBV19; D: .; size: .; J: TRBJ2-6; DNA: TGTGCCAGTAGTACAAGACACGGGAGAGGGGCCAACGTCCTGACTTTC; CDR3: CASSTRHGRGANVLTF
V: TRBV2; D: .; size: few; J: TRBJ1-2; DNA: TGTGCCAGCAGTTCGGACCTAAGGGGAGGCTACACCTTC; CDR3: CASSSDLRGGYTF
V: TRBV27; D: .; size: .; J: TRBJ2-3; DNA: TGTGCCAGCAGTTTAAGAGGGATGACTGGCACAGATACGCAGTATTTT; CDR3: CASSLRGMTGTDTQYF
V: TRBV7-2; D: .; size: once; J: TRBJ2-7; DNA: TGTGCCAGCAGCGACCGGGACACTAATAACTACGAGCAGTACTTC; CDR3: CASSDRDTNNYEQYF
V: TRBV5-1; D: .; size: .; J: TRBJ2-3; DNA: TGCGCCAGCAGCTTCGGGGAGGTCACAGATACGCAGTATTTT; CDR3: CASSFGEVTDTQYF
V: TRBV5-1; D: .; size: .; J: TRBJ1-4; DNA: TGCGCCAGCAGCTTGGACAGTACTAATGAAAAACTGTTTTTT; CDR3: CASSLDSTNEKLFF
V: TRBV4-1; D: TRBD1; size: .; J: TRBJ2-5; DNA: TGCGCCAGCAGCCCAGGACAGGGGGCAGGCCAAGAGACCCAGTACTTC; CDR3: CASSPGQGAGQETQYF
V: TRBV7-2; D: TRBD2; size: .; J: TRBJ2-6; DNA: TGTGCCAGCAGCGGGGGAGGGTCTGGGGCCAACGTCCTGACTTTC; CDR3: CASSGGGSGANVLTF
V: TRBV5-1; D: TRBD1; size: .; J: TRBJ1-4; DNA: TGCGCCAGCAGCTTGGACAGGGGGGCCTATAATGAAAAACTGTTTTTT; CDR3: CASSLDRGAYNEKLFF
V: TRBV7-2; D: .; size: .; J: TRBJ1-1; DNA: TGTGCCAGCAGCTTACTGGGACACAGGAACACTGAAGCTTTCTTT; CDR3: CASSLLGHRNTEAFF
V: TRBV5-1; D: .; size: few; J: TRBJ1-4; DNA: TGCGCCAGCAGCCACTCCCCGGGGGTTAATGGTGAAAAACTGTTTTTT; CDR3: CASSHSPGVNGEKLFF
V: TRBV6-5; D: .; size: .; J: TRBJ1-3; DNA: TGTGCCAGCAGTTACGAAACAACTGGAAACACCATATATTTT; CDR3: CASSYETTGNTIYF
V: TRBV7-2; D: .; size: .; J: TRBJ1-3; DNA: TGTGCCAGCAGCCAATTACCCCGGACGGGGAGGAACACCATATATTTT; CDR3: CASSQLPRTGRNTIYF
V: TRBV6-5; D: .; size: few; J: TRBJ1-2; DNA: TGTGCCAGCAGCCAGGACGGAGGCACCTTC; CDR3: CASSQDGGTF
V: TRBV2; D: TRBD1; size: .; J: TRBJ1-6; DNA: TGTGCCAGCAGTAGTCGGACAGGAGGCTCACCCCTCCACTTT; CDR3: CASSSRTGGSPLHF
V: TRBV5-4; D: TRBD2; size: .; J: TRBJ2-7; DNA: TGTGCCAGCAGCCCTACTAGCGGGGGGTACGAGCAGTACTTC; CDR3: CASSPTSGGYEQYF
V: TRBV5-6; D: .; size: few; J: TRBJ2-7; DNA: TGTGCCAGCAGCGCAACAGCATCCTACGAGCAGTACTTC; CDR3: CASSATASYEQYF
V: TRBV10-1; D: TRBD1; size: .; J: TRBJ1-1; DNA: TGCGCCAGCAGTCCAGGGGGGTACACTGAAGCTTTCTTT; CDR3: CASSPGGYTEAFF
V: TRBV19; D: TRBD2; size: .; J: TRBJ2-1; DNA: TGTGCCAGTACCCTAAGGCGGACTAGCGGGGCCGCGGTCGAGAGAAATGAGCAGTTCTTC; CDR3: CASTLRRTSGAAVERNEQFF
V: TRBV7-9; D: .; size: .; J: TRBJ1-5; DNA: TGTGCCAGCAGCTTAGGAATTCGGGGGGACCGCAATCAGCCCCAGCATTTT; CDR3: CASSLGIRGDRNQPQHF
V: TRBV19; D: .; size: .; J: TRBJ1-3; DNA: TGTGCCAGTAGTGAGGGACTGGCTGGAAACACCATATATTTT; CDR3: CASSEGLAGNTIYF
V: TRBV2; D: .; size: .; J: TRBJ1-2; DNA: TGTGCCAGCAGTGAAACGAGGGACACCTATGGCTACACCTTC; CDR3: CASSETRDTYGYTF
V: TRBV10-3; D: TRBD2; size: .; J: TRBJ2-1; DNA: TGTGGTACCAACGGGGGGTCCTACAATGAGCAGTTCTTC; CDR3: CGTNGGSYNEQFF
V: TRBV2; D: .; size: .; J: TRBJ1-1; DNA: TGTGCCACATCGATGACCGGGACTGTGAACACTGAAGCTTTCTTT; CDR3: CATSMTGTVNTEAFF
V: TRBV27; D: .; size: .; J: TRBJ1-6; DNA: TGTGCCAGCAGCCCTGCAGGCTATAATTCACCCCTCCACTTT; CDR3: CASSPAGYNSPLHF
V: TRBV5-4; D: .; size: .; J: TRBJ2-7; DNA: TGTGCCAGCAGCTTAAGGTCAAGCGGATCCTACGAGCAGTACTTC; CDR3: CASSLRSSGSYEQYF
V: TRBV28; D: .; size: .; J: TRBJ1-2; DNA: TGTGCCAGCAGTTCCCCCGGACAGCCGTCTAACTATGGCTACACCTTC; CDR3: CASSSPGQPSNYGYTF
V: TRBV5-4; D: .; size: .; J: TRBJ1-2; DNA: TGTGCCAGCAATAGGCAGGGGACTAACTATGGCTACACCTTC; CDR3: CASNRQGTNYGYTF
V: TRBV4-3; D: .; size: once; J: TRBJ1-2; DNA: TGCGCCAGCAGCCAAGAAGGAGTCTATGGCTACACCTTC; CDR3: CASSQEGVYGYTF
V: TRBV7-2; D: .; size: .; J: TRBJ1-6; DNA: TGTGCCAGCAGCTTAGTGTGGCAGTCCAATTCACCCCTCCACTTT; CDR3: CASSLVWQSNSPLHF
V: TRBV10-2; D: TRBD1; size: .; J: TRBJ2-7; DNA: TGCGCCAGCAGTGAACAGGGGCCCGAGCAGTACTTC; CDR3: CASSEQGPEQYF
V: TRBV3-1/TRBV3-2; D: TRBD2; size: .; J: TRBJ2-7; DNA: TGTGCCAGCAGCCGGACTAGAACGACCTACGAGCAGTACTTC; CDR3: CASSRTRTTYEQYF
V: TRBV6-6; D: TRBD1; size: .; J: TRBJ1-2; DNA: TGTGCCAGCAGTCTACAGGGGTCATGGGGCTACACCTTC; CDR3: CASSLQGSWGYTF
V: TRBV10-3; D: .; size: .; J: TRBJ2-7; DNA: TGTGCCATCAGTGAGATAGAGAGCGGCTACGAGCAGTACTTC; CDR3: CAISEIESGYEQYF
V: TRBV6-2/TRBV6-3; D: .; size: .; J: TRBJ1-4; DNA: TGTGCCAGCAGTTGGGCGAGAGAAAAACTGTTTTTT; CDR3: CASSWAREKLFF
V: TRBV20-1; D: .; size: .; J: TRBJ1-3; DNA: TGCAGTGCTAGTGACGGGGCTGGAAACACCATATATTTT; CDR3: CSASDGAGNTIYF
V: TRBV27; D: TRBD1; size: .; J: TRBJ1-6; DNA: TGTGCCAGCGGACGATGGGACAGGTCAAATTCACCCCTCCACTTT; CDR3: CASGRWDRSNSPLHF
V: TRBV7-2; D: .; size: few; J: TRBJ1-5; DNA: TGTGCCAGCAGCCCCCGCAGGGGTCAGCCCCAGCATTTT; CDR3: CASSPRRGQPQHF
V: TRBV28; D: .; size: .; J: TRBJ1-1; DNA: TGTGCCAGCCGAATGCTACAGGGGAACACTGAAGCTTTCTTT; CDR3: CASRMLQGNTEAFF
V: TRBV4-2; D: .; size: .; J: TRBJ2-7; DNA: TGTGCCAGCAGCCCGACTAGCTCCTACGAGCAGTACTTC; CDR3: CASSPTSSYEQYF
V: TRBV5-6; D: .; size: few; J: TRBJ2-5; DNA: TGTGCCAGCAGCTACGGGGGAACGGAGTACTTC; CDR3: CASSYGGTEYF
V: TRBV7-9; D: TRBD1; size: .; J: TRBJ2-7; DNA: TGTGCCAGCAGCTGGGGACAGTCCTACGAGCAGTACTTC; CDR3: CASSWGQSYEQYF
V: TRBV19; D: TRBD1; size: .; J: TRBJ1-3; DNA: TGTGCCAGTAGTAGGACAGGATCTGGAAACACCATATATTTT; CDR3: CASSRTGSGNTIYF
V: TRBV29-1; D: .; size: .; J: TRBJ1-1; DNA: TGCAGCGTCACATCTACGACAGACATGAACACTGAAGCTTTCTTT; CDR3: CSVTSTTDMNTEAFF
V: TRBV5-1; D: TRBD1; size: .; J: TRBJ1-6; DNA: TGCGCCAGCAGCTTGGTTGCAGGGACAGGTTCACCCCTCCACTTT; CDR3: CASSLVAGTGSPLHF
V: TRBV12-3/TRBV12-4; D: TRBD1; size: .; J: TRBJ1-1; DNA: TGTGCCAGCAGTCTCCGGGACAGGGGTTTCTTT; CDR3: CASSLRDRGFF
V: TRBV18; D: TRBD1; size: .; J: TRBJ1-5; DNA: TGTGCCAGCTCACTGGGACAGGTGAATCAGCCCCAGCATTTT; CDR3: CASSLGQVNQPQHF
V: TRBV29-1; D: TRBD1; size: few; J: TRBJ1-1; DNA: TGCAGCGTGGAGACAGGGGGCGCACCTGAAGCTTTCTTT; CDR3: CSVETGGAPEAFF
V: TRBV19; D: TRBD1; size: .; J: TRBJ1-5; DNA: TGTGCCAGTACTACCTCGCCGACAGGGGTTCAGCCCCAGCATTTT; CDR3: CASTTSPTGVQPQHF